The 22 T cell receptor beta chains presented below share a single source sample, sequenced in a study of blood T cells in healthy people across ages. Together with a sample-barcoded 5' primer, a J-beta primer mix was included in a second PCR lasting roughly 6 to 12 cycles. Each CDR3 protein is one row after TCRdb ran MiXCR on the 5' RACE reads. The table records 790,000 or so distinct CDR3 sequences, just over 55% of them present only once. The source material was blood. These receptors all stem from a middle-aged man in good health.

CDR3 in DNA: TGTGCCAGCAGCTTCGACTCCTATCTCAATGAGCAGTACTTC. Protein product: CASSFDSYLNEQYF. This sequence joins TRBV7-3 and TRBJ2-5; D is unclear. Germline V CDR1 and CDR2: SGHTA, FQGTGA. The CDR3 totals 14 residues. Trimming shortened V by 3 bases and J by 11 bases, and 19 bases separated the two germline ends. Combining the CDR3 with reference TRBV7-3 and TRBJ2-5 gives the whole variable domain GAGVSQTPSNKVTEKGKYVELRCDPISGHTALYWYRQSLGQGPEFLIYFQGTGAADDSGLPNDRFFAVRPEGSVSTLKIQRTERGDSAVYLCASSFDSYLNEQYFGPGTRLLVL.

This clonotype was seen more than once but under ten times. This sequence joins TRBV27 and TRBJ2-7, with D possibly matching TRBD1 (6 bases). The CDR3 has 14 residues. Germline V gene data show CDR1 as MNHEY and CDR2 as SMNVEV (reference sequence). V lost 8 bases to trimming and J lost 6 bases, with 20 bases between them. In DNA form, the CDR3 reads TGTGCCAGCCAATCTCAGGGGACCCCCTTCGAGCAGTACTTC. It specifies CASQSQGTPFEQYF.

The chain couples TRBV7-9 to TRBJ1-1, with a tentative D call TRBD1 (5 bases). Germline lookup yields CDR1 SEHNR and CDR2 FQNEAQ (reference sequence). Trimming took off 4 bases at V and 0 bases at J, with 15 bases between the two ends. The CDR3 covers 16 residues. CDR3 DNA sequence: TGTGCCAGCAGCTGGGGGGGAGCACCCATGAACACTGAAGCTTTCTTT. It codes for CASSWGGAPMNTEAFF.

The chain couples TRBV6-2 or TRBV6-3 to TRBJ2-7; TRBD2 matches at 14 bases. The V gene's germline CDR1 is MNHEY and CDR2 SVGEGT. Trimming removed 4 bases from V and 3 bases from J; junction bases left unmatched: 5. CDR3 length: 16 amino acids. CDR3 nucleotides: TGTGCCAGCAGTTCCGGGACTAGCGGGAGAAGCTACGAGCAGTACTTC. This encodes CASSSGTSGRSYEQYF.

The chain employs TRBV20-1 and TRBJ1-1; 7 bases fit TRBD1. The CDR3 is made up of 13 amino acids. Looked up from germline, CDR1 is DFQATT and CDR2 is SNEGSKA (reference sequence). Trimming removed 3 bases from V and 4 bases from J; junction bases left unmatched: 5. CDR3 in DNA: TGCAGTGCTAGGCGACAGGGTGTCACTGAAGCTTTCTTT. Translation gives CSARRQGVTEAFF.

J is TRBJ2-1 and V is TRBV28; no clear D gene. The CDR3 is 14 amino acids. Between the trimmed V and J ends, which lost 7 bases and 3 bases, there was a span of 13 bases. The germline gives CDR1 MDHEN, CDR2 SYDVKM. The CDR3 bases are TGTGCCAGCACCTCAACCAACAACTACAATGAGCAGTTCTTC. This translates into CASTSTNNYNEQFF.

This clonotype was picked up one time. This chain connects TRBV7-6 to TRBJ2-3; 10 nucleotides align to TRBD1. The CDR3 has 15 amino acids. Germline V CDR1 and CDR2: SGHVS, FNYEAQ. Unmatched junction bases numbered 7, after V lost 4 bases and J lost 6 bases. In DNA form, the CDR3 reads TGTGCCAGCAGCTCCCGACAGGGGGCTTGGGATACGCAGTATTTT. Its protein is CASSSRQGAWDTQYF.

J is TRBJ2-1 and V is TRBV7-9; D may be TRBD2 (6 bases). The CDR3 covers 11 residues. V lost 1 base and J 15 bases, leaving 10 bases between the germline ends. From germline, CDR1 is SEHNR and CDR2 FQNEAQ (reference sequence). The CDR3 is CASSLEGRGFF. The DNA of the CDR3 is TGTGCCAGCAGCTTAGAAGGGCGGGGGTTCTTC. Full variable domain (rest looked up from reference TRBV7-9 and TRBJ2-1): DTGVSQNPRHKITKRGQNVTFRCDPISEHNRLYWYRQTLGQGPEFLTYFQNEAQLEKSRLLSDRFSAERPKGSFSTLEIQRTEQGDSAMYLCASSLEGRGFFGPGTRLTVL.

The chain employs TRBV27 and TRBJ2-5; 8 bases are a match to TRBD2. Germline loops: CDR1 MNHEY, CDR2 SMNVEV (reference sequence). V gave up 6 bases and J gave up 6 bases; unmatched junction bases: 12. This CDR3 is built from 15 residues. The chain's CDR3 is CASREFSGTSQTQYF. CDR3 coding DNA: TGTGCCAGCAGGGAATTTAGCGGGACATCCCAGACCCAGTACTTC.

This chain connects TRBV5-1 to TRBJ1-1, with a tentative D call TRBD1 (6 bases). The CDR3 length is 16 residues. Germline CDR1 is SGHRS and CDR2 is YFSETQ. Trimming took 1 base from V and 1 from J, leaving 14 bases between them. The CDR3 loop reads CASSLSSGGANTEAFF. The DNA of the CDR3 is TGCGCCAGCAGCTTGTCGTCCGGGGGCGCGAACACTGAAGCTTTCTTT.

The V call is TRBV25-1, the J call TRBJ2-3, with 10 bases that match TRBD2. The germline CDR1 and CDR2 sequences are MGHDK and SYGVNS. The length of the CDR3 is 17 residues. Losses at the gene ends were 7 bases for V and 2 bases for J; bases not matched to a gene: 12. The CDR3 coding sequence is TGTGCCAGCAACGGGCTAGCGGGAGCTTGGGCCACAGATACGCAGTATTTT. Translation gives CASNGLAGAWATDTQYF.

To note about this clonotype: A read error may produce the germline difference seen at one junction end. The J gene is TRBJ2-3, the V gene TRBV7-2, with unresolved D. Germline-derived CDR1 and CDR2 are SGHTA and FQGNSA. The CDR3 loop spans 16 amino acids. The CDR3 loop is CAGSLLSDTSTDTQYF. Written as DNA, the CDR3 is TGTGCCGGCAGCTTATTATCTGACACTAGCACAGATACGCAGTATTTT.

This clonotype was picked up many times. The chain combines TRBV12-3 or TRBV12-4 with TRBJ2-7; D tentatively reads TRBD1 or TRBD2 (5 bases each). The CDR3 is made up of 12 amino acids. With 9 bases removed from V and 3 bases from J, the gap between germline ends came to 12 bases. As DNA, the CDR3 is TGTGCCAGTAGCGTAGGGGACTACGAGCAGTACTTC. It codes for CASSVGDYEQYF.

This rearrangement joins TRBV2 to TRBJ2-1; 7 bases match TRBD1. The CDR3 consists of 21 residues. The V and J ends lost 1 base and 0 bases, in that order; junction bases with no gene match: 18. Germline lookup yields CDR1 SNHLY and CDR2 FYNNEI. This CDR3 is CASSEGAQGLPSRGSYNEQFF. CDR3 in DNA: TGTGCCAGCAGTGAAGGCGCACAGGGGTTACCTTCCCGCGGCTCCTACAATGAGCAGTTCTTC.

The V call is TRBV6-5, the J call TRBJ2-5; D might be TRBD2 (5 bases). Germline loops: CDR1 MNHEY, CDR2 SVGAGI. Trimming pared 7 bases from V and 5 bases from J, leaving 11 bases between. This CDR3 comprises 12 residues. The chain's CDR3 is CASMASSETQYF. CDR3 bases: TGTGCCAGCATGGCTAGCTCGGAGACCCAGTACTTC.

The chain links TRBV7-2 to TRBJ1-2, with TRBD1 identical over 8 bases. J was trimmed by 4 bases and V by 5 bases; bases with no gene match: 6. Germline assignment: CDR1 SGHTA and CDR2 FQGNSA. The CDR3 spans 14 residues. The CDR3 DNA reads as TGTGCCAGCAGCCCCGAGGACAGGGCCTATGGCTACACCTTC. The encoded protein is CASSPEDRAYGYTF.

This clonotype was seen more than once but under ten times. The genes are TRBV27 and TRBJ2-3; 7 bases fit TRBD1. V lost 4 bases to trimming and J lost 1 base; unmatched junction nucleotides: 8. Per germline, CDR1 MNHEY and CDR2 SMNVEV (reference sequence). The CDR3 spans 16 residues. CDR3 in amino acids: CASSYGTVIGTDTQYF. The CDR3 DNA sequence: TGTGCCAGCAGTTATGGGACAGTAATTGGCACAGATACGCAGTATTTT.

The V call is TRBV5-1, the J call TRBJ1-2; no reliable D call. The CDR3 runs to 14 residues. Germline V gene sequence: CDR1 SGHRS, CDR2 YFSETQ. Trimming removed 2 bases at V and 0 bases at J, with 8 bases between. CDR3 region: CASSFDISNYGYTF. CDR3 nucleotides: TGCGCCAGCAGCTTCGACATTTCTAACTATGGCTACACCTTC.

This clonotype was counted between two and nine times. CDR3 coding DNA: TGTGCCAGCAGTTTAGAGGGGGACTACGAGCAGTACTTC. It encodes CASSLEGDYEQYF. The chain couples TRBV27 to TRBJ2-7; possible D gene TRBD1, 6 bases. Germline values: CDR1 MNHEY, CDR2 SMNVEV (reference sequence). Trimming shortened V by 2 bases and J by 3 bases, and 8 bases separated the two germline ends. This CDR3 comprises 13 residues.

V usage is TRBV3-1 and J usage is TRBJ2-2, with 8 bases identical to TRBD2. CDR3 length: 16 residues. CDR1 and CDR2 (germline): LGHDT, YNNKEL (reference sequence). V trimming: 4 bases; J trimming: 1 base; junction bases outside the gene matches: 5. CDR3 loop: CASSRSGTRNTGELFF. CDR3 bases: TGTGCCAGCAGCCGCTCCGGGACTAGGAACACCGGGGAGCTGTTTTTT.

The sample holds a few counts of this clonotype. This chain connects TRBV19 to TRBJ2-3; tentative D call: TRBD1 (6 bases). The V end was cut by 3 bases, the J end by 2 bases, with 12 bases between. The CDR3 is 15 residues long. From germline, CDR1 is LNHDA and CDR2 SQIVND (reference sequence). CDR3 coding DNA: TGTGCCAGTAGTATCTCAGGGGAGAACACAGATACGCAGTATTTT. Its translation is CASSISGENTDTQYF.

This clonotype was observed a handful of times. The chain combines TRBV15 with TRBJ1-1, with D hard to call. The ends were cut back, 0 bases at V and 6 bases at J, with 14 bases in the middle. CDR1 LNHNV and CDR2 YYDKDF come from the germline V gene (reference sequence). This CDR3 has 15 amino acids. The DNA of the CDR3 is TGTGCCACCAGCAGAGATAAGCTCCGCCAATCTGAAGCTTTCTTT. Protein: CATSRDKLRQSEAFF.